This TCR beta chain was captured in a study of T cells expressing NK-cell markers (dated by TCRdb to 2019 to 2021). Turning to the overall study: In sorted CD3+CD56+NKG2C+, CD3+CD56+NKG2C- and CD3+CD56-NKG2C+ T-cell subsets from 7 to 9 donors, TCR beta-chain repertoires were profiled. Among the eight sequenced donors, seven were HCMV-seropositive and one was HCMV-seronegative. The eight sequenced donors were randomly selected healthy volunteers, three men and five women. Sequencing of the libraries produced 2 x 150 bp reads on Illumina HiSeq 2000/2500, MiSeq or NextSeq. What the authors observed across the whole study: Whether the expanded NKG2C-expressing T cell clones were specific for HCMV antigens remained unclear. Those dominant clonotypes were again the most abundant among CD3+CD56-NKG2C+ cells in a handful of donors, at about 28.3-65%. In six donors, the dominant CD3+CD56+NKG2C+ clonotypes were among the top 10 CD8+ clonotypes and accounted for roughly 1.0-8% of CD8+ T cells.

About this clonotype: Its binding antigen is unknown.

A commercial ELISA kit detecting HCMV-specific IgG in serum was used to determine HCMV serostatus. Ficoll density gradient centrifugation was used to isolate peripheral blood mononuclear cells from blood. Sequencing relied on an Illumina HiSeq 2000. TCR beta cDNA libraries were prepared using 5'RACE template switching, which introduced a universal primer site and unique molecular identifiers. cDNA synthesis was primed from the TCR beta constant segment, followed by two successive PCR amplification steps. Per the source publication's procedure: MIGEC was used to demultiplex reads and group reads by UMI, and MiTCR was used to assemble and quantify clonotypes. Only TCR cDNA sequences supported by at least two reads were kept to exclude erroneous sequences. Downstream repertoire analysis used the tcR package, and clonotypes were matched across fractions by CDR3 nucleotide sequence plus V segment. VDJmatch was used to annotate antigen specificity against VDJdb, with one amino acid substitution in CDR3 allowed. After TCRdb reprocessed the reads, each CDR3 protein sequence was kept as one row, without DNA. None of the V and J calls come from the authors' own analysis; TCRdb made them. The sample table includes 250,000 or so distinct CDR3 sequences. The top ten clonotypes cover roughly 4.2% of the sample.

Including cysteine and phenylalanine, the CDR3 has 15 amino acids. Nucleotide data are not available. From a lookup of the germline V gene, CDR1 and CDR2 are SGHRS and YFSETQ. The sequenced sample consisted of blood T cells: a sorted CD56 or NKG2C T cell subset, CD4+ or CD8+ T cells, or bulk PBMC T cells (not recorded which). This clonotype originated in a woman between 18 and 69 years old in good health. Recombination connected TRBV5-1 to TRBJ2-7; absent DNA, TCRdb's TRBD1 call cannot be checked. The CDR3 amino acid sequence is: CASTQGGTGFYEQYF.